The clone carrying this T cell receptor beta chain came up a few times. Healthy Caucasians from Russia aged about 6 to 100 served as donors. V was clipped by 2 bases and J by 5 bases, with 9 bases between them. This CDR3 spans 14 amino acids. Germline CDR1 reads SEHNR; CDR2 reads FQNEAQ (reference sequence). Combining a sample-barcoded 5' primer with a J-beta primer mix, a second PCR ran for about 7 to 12 cycles. TCRdb reanalysed the 5' RACE reads using MiXCR and keeps one entry per CDR3 protein. The top ten hold more than 6% of the sample, which has over 1,300,000 distinct CDR3 sequences, approximately 60% seen once. The record originates from a study of blood T cells in healthy people across ages. Overall study: Through template switching, about one barcoded beta molecule was captured per two T cells, as measured in model experiments.

The chain carries TRBV7-9 and TRBJ1-4, with D possibly matching TRBD1 (6 bases). The sequenced material came from blood. The receptor comes from a man younger than 35 in good health. The CDR3 nucleotides are TGTGCCAGCAGCTTACAACAGGGAAATGAAAAACTGTTTTTT. Residues: CASSLQQGNEKLFF.